This T cell receptor beta chain was profiled in a study of blood T cell dynamics during melanoma immunotherapy (dated by TCRdb to 2018 to 2021). Describing the broader study: Patients with metastatic melanoma were treated with first-line pembrolizumab or nivolumab plus ipilimumab as standard of care in the United Kingdom. To find early correlates of response, peripheral T cell receptor repertoires were profiled in metastatic melanoma patients before and after one cycle of checkpoint inhibitor therapy. The training cohort was made up of consecutive patients, while a further independent group of patients from the same centre was pooled to form an external validation set.

Study-wide findings and limitations: The study could not determine whether the T cell clones driving repertoire changes were melanoma-specific or reflected general immune activation. The relatively small sample size was acknowledged as something that could potentially limit how far the results can be generalized. Unlike progressors, patients who went on to achieve disease control showed a bifurcated reorganization of the PBMC repertoire at W3, with either increased clonality or increased diversity.

The CDR3 has 13 amino acids, counting the end cysteine and phenylalanine. The DNA shown is the 39-base CDR3, in frame from base 1. V lost 7 bases and J lost 7 bases, and the count of bases not matched to a germline gene is 8. The CDR1 and CDR2 encoded by the germline V gene are SQVTM and ANQGSEA. Comments on this clone: Its recognized antigen is unknown. No clone much larger than this one lies a single base away; base qualities are absent.

This specimen's time point label, interpreted: week 3, after first cycle of checkpoint inhibitor. Blood samples were taken at two points: before treatment (T0) and at week 3 (W3), which came after the first cycle of checkpoint blockade. Except for two patients with rapid clinical progression, response was assessed 12 weeks after the first infusion by RECIST 1.1; disease control meant complete response, partial response or stable disease. Patients with prior systemic cancer treatment, concomitant immunosuppressant therapy or synchronous other active malignancies were excluded. TCR beta was sequenced in both bulk PBMC and plasma cell-free DNA in order to track circulating cells as well as T cell turnover. Lymphoprep and SepMate tubes were used to isolate PBMC from blood, and red cell lysis was then performed. QIAamp DNA Blood Mini kits were used to extract DNA from PBMC and sorted T cell subsets.

Every bulk PBMC sample had a fixed 350 ng of DNA loaded. The immunoSEQ TCRb Assay kit was used according to manufacturer instructions to amplify TCR beta CDR3 sequences from genomic DNA. The KAPA Library Quantification Kit for Illumina platforms was used to quantify pooled libraries by qPCR. Pooled libraries were sequenced on an Illumina NextSeq 500, clustered at about 0.6-1.2 pM. From the authors' description of their analysis: TCR data were analyzed with immunoSEQ ANALYZER and the R LymphoSeq package. A rearrangement efficiency score was calculated as productive divided by the sum of productive and non-productive CDR3 sequences. Clonality was measured with the Gini coefficient and diversity with the Renyi index at alpha=1, and both measures were compared pairwise between timepoints within each patient. In LymphoSeq, clonal relatedness was computed using an edit distance of 3, and repertoire similarity was computed using the Bhattacharyya coefficient. To classify response, a linear discriminant analysis based on week-3 changes in clonality and diversity was built using the R MASS and caret packages. The table was pulled from immuneACCESS by TCRdb, which kept in-frame rearrangements only. Such tables lose some clones; where checked, under half of the loss comes from unresolved V genes, and the rest has no known cause. The V and J calls and clone size come from that table; D and trimming were worked out from the DNA. In all, the sample holds about 12,000 clones, and 70% to 90% of those were seen once. Approximately 4.1% of the sample rests with the top ten.

The source of this sequence is a human donor with melanoma. The source material was blood, sampled from a patient treated with checkpoint blockade. This sequence uses TRBV29-1 and TRBJ1-4; 8 bases in between match TRBD1. Here the CDR3 is given as CSASQGAGEKLFF. Here is the DNA: TGCAGCGCATCGCAGGGGGCGGGTGAAAAACTGTTTTTT.